This T cell receptor beta chain stems from a study of TIL therapy for anti-PD-1-resistant metastatic lung cancer. Looking at the study overall: By whole-exome sequencing, median non-synonymous tumor mutation burden was approximately 1.6 mutations per megabase.

As concerns this clone: The target antigen is unknown.

Time point here: pre-treatment sample, taken before nivolumab and TIL therapy. Tumor tissue came from excised metastases, mostly pleural nodules or supraclavicular lymph nodes. Patients were adults with stage 4 NSCLC. CDR1 and CDR2 from the germline V gene are LNHDA and SQIVND (reference sequence). The ends were cut back, 0 bases at V and 5 bases at J, with 13 bases in the middle. The length of the CDR3 is 15 residues. Study-wide findings and caveats: TIL cultures after expansion showed higher clonality and lower diversity than baseline tumor (median roughly 6% vs 31%).

The libraries were made with immunoSEQ v3. Libraries were sequenced to 2 million to 2.5 million read pairs (survey) or roughly 4.5-6 million (deep). Sequencing was performed with immunoSEQ multiplex PCR; in TCRdb, only in-frame clones are kept and a portion is missing. This table holds tens of thousands of clones, about two thirds found once. This chain joins TRBV19 and TRBJ2-5, with unresolved D. The material sequenced was tumor tissue, taken at baseline. The clonotype was recovered from a person aged 30 to 80 with non-small cell lung cancer. Here the CDR3 DNA reads TGTGCCAGTAGTATAGAAACCGGTTCGAGGGAGACCCAGTACTTC. This translates into CASSIETGSRETQYF.